Listed below are T cell receptor beta chains from one sample, sequenced in a study of cytomegalovirus exposure and HLA in healthy donors. TCRdb keeps only in-frame clones here, not all; method: immunoSEQ multiplex PCR. This listing includes fewer than 250,000 clones. The sequencing input was PBMCs. These receptors were taken from a woman aged 25 to 39 in good health and CMV-seropositive. Each CDR3 is given with its conserved first and last residue. A D gene is named only where the DNA matches it firmly.

TRBJ2-5	TRBV5-6	TRBD2	CASSDELAGEETQYF	TGTGCCAGCAGCGATGAATTAGCGGGAGAAGAGACCCAGTACTTC
TRBJ1-3	TRBV11-2	NA	CASSLWRGNTIYF	TGTGCCAGCAGCTTATGGCGGGGAAACACCATATATTTT
TRBJ2-3	TRBV5-4	NA	CASSFDFSDTQYF	TGTGCCAGCAGCTTTGACTTTTCAGATACGCAGTATTTT
TRBJ1-1	TRBV5-1	TRBD1	CASSLAGLSQGGTEAFF	TGCGCCAGCAGCTTGGCTGGGCTAAGCCAGGGGGGCACTGAAGCTTTCTTT
TRBJ1-1	TRBV27	NA	CASSLTGQGWTEAFF	TGTGCCAGCAGTTTAACGGGGCAGGGGTGGACTGAAGCTTTCTTT
TRBJ1-2	TRBV7-9	NA	CASSLDSSYGYTF	TGTGCCAGCAGCTTGGACAGCAGCTATGGCTACACCTTC
TRBJ1-4	TRBV6-1	NA	CASSSPVNEKLFF	TGTGCCAGCAGTTCCCCCGTTAATGAAAAACTGTTTTTT
TRBJ2-2	TRBV7-9	TRBD1	CASSPAGTGLYGELFF	TGTGCCAGCAGCCCAGCCGGGACAGGGTTGTACGGGGAGCTGTTTTTT
TRBJ1-5	TRBV19	NA	CASSIGRDNQPQHF	TGTGCCAGTAGTATAGGGAGAGACAATCAGCCCCAGCATTTT
TRBJ1-2	TRBV19	TRBD1	CASSRQPRTGGSYGYTF	TGTGCCAGTAGTCGCCAGCCTCGGACAGGGGGTAGCTATGGCTACACCTTC
TRBJ2-5	TRBV2	NA	CASLHGEETQYF	TGTGCCAGCCTGCACGGGGAAGAGACCCAGTACTTC
TRBJ2-7	TRBV19	NA	CASSYRGQLYEQYF	TGTGCCAGTAGTTATCGCGGACAATTATACGAGCAGTACTTC
TRBJ2-1	TRBV5-8	TRBD2	CASSLGAGGWGNEQFF	TGTGCCAGCAGCTTGGGAGCGGGAGGGTGGGGCAATGAGCAGTTCTTC
TRBJ2-2	TRBV19	TRBD1	CASQNPPGQGTGELFF	TGTGCCAGTCAAAACCCCCCGGGACAGGGGACCGGGGAGCTGTTTTTT
TRBJ1-1	TRBV5-1	NA	CASSFTGDTEAFF	TGCGCCAGCAGCTTCACGGGGGATACTGAAGCTTTCTTT
TRBJ1-2	TRBV5-5	NA	CASSLENGGALGYTF	TGTGCCAGCAGCTTGGAAAATGGGGGCGCTCTTGGCTACACCTTC
TRBJ1-2	TRBV5-1	NA	CASSLAGGEGDYGYTF	TGCGCCAGCAGCTTGGCCGGGGGGGAAGGGGACTATGGCTACACCTTC
TRBJ2-3	TRBV19	NA	CASSIGQGEDTQYF	TGTGCCAGTAGTATAGGGCAGGGTGAGGATACGCAGTATTTT
TRBJ2-2	TRBV10-1	TRBD1	CASSYGQGTNYTGELFF	TGCGCCAGCAGTTACGGACAGGGGACGAACTACACCGGGGAGCTGTTTTTT
TRBJ2-3	TRBV5-1	NA	CASSSLGTFSTDTQYF	TGCGCCAGCAGCTCCCTCGGGACTTTTAGCACAGATACGCAGTATTTT
TRBJ1-4	TRBV25-1	TRBD1	CASSGDSFATNEKLFF	TGTGCCAGCAGTGGGGACAGCTTTGCAACTAATGAAAAACTGTTTTTT
TRBJ2-7	TRBV4-1	TRBD2	CASSQEGTSGYEQYF	TGCGCCAGCAGCCAAGAAGGGACTAGCGGGTACGAGCAGTACTTC
TRBJ1-1	TRBV6-1	NA	CASSPTGNTEAFF	TGTGCCAGCAGTCCAACAGGGAACACTGAAGCTTTCTTT
TRBJ1-6	TRBV7-8	NA	CASSWRTWNSPLHF	TGTGCCAGCAGCTGGAGAACGTGGAATTCACCCCTCCACTTT
TRBJ1-1	TRBV28	NA	CASSLLTPNTEAFF	TGTGCCAGCAGTTTATTGACACCAAACACTGAAGCTTTCTTT
TRBJ1-4	TRBV11-2	NA	CASSLVSGGGEKLFF	TGTGCCAGCAGCTTAGTTTCGGGGGGCGGTGAAAAACTGTTTTTT
TRBJ2-1	TRBV5-1	TRBD2	CASSLANLVASGAYNEQFF	TGCGCCAGCAGCTTGGCCAATCTGGTGGCGAGCGGGGCCTACAATGAGCAGTTCTTC
TRBJ2-7	TRBV19	TRBD1	CASSNYGTVSYEQYF	TGTGCCAGTAGTAATTACGGGACAGTAAGCTACGAGCAGTACTTC
TRBJ2-6	TRBV4-1	NA	CASSPLTGANVLTF	TGCGCCAGCAGCCCGTTAACTGGGGCCAACGTCCTGACTTTC
TRBJ2-1	TRBV10-3	TRBD2	CAISESSGRAYNEQFF	TGTGCCATCAGTGAATCTAGCGGGAGGGCCTACAATGAGCAGTTCTTC
TRBJ1-1	TRBV7-2	NA	CASSLAVGRGTEAFF	TGTGCCAGCAGCTTAGCGGTGGGGAGAGGGACTGAAGCTTTCTTT
TRBJ1-1	TRBV7-2	NA	CASSLGWPGGYTEAFF	TGTGCCAGCAGCTTAGGGTGGCCGGGGGGGTACACTGAAGCTTTCTTC
TRBJ2-3	TRBV2	TRBD1	CASSRDRGTDTQYF	TGTGCCAGCAGTCGGGACAGGGGCACAGATACGCAGTATTTT
TRBJ2-3	TRBV10-2	NA	CATSSGLDTQYF	TGCGCCACATCGTCGGGGTTAGATACGCAGTATTTT
TRBJ2-7	TRBV7-2	TRBD1	CASSFITGQGIGQYF	TGTGCCAGCAGCTTTATAACCGGACAGGGGATCGGTCAGTACTTC
TRBJ2-3	TRBV4-3	TRBD2	CASSPRSRETDTQYF	TGCGCCAGCAGTCCAAGATCGCGGGAGACAGATACGCAGTATTTT
TRBJ1-2	TRBV7-2	NA	CASSLAKGSYGYTF	TGTGCCAGCAGCTTAGCGAAGGGGTCCTATGGCTACACCTTC
TRBJ1-1	TRBV5-1	TRBD1	CASSTRTGWDTEAFF	TGCGCCAGCAGCACCAGGACAGGGTGGGACACTGAAGCTTTCTTT
TRBJ2-3	TRBV18	NA	CASSPARDQTDTQYF	TGTGCCAGCTCACCAGCCCGGGATCAGACAGATACGCAGTATTTT
TRBJ1-2	TRBV18	TRBD1	CASSLPGQGFVYTF	TGTGCCAGCTCACTACCGGGACAGGGATTTGTCTACACCTTC
TRBJ1-2	TRBV5-6	TRBD1	CASSRGQGISHGYTF	TGTGCCAGCAGCCGAGGACAGGGAATATCTCATGGCTACACCTTC
TRBJ2-2	TRBV19	NA	CASNHGDGELFF	TGTGCCAGTAATCACGGGGACGGGGAGCTGTTTTTT
TRBJ2-7	TRBV5-5	NA	CASRSRDISSYEQYF	TGTGCCAGCAGGAGCCGGGACATCAGCTCCTACGAGCAGTACTTC
TRBJ2-7	TRBV27	TRBD1	CASRLTRGPTYEQYF	TGTGCCAGCAGATTAACTAGGGGGCCGACGTACGAGCAGTACTTC
TRBJ2-7	TRBV5-1	NA	CASSFNTYYEQYF	TGCGCCAGCAGCTTTAATACCTACTACGAGCAGTACTTC
TRBJ2-1	TRBV5-4	NA	CASSLGGVGYNEQFF	TGTGCCAGCAGCTTAGGAGGGGTGGGCTACAATGAGCAGTTCTTC